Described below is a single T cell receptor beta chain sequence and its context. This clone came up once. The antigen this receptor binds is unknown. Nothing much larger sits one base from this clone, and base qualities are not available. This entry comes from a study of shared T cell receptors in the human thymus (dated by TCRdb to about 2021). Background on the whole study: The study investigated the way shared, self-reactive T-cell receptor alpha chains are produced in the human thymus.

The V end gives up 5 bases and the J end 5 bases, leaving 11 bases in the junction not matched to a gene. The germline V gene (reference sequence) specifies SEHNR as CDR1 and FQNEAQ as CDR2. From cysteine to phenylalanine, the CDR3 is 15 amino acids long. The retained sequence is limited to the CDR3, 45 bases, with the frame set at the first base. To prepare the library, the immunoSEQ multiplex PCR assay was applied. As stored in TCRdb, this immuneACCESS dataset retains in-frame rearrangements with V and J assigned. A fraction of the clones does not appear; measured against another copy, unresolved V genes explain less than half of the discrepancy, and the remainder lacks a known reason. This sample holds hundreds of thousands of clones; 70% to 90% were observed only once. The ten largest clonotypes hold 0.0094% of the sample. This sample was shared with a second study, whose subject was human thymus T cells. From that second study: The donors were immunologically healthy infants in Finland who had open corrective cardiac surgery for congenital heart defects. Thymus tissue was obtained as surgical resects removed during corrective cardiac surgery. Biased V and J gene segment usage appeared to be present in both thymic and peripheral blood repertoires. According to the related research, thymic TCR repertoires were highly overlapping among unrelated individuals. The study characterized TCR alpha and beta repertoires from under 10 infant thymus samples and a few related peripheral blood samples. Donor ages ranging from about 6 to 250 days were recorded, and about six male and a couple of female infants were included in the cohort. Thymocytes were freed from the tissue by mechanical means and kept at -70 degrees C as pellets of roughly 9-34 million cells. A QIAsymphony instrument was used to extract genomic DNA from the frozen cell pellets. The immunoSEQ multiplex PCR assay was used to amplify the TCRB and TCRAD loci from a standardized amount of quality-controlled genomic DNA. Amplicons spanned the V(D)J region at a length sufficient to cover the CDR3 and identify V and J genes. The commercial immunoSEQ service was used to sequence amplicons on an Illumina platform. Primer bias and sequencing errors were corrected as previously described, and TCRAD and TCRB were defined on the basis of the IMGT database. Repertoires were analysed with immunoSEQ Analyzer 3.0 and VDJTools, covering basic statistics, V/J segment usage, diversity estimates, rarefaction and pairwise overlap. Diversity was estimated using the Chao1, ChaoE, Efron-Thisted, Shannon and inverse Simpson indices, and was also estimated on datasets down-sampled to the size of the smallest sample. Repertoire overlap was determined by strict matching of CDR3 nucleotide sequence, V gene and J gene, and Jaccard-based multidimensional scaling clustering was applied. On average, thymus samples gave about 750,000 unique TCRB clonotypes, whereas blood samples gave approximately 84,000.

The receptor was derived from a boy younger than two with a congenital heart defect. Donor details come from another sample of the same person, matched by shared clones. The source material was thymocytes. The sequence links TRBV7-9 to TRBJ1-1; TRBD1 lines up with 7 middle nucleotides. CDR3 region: CASSLQGMPRTEAFF. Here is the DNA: TGTGCCAGCAGCCTACAGGGGATGCCCCGAACTGAAGCTTTCTTT.